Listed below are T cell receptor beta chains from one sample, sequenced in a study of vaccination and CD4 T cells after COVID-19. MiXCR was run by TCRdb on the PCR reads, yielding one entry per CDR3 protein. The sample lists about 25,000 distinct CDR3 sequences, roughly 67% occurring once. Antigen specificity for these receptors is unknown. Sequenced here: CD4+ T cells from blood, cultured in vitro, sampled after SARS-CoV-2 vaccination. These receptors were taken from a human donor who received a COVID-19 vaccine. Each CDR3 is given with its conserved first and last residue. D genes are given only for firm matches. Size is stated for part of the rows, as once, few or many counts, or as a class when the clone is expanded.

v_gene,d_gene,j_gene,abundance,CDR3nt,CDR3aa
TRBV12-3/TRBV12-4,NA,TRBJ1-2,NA,TGTGCCAGCAGTCTTGAAATCCAGCCAATATATGGCTACACCTTC,CASSLEIQPIYGYTF
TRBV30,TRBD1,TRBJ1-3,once,TGTGCCTGGAGGAGGGGACAGGGAGGAAACACCATATATTTT,CAWRRGQGGNTIYF
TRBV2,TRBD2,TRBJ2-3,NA,TGTGCCAGCAGCGGGACTAGCGGCGAACCCACAGATACGCAGTATTTT,CASSGTSGEPTDTQYF
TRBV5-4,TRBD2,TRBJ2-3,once,TGTGCCAGCAGACTCGGGGGGGCTTCCACAGATACGCAGTATTTT,CASRLGGASTDTQYF
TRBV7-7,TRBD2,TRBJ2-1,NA,TGTGCCAGCAGCCCCGCGGGAGGTGAGCAGTTCTTC,CASSPAGGEQFF
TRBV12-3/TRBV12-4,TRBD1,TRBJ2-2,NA,TGTGCCAGCAGGGGGACAGGTTCGAACACCGGGGAGCTGTTTTTT,CASRGTGSNTGELFF
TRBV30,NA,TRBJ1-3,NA,TGTGCCTGGAGTCTAAGGGACACCCCGGGTGGAAACACCATATATTTT,CAWSLRDTPGGNTIYF
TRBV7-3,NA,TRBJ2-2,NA,TGTGCCAGCAGCTTAGTACAGGCGAACACCGGGGAGCTGTTTTTT,CASSLVQANTGELFF
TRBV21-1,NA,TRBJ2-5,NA,TGTGCCAGCAGTTTGGGACTAATCCAAGAGACCCAGTACTTC,CASSLGLIQETQYF
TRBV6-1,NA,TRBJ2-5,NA,TGTGCCAGCAGTGGACTAGTAGCAGAGACCCAGTACTTC,CASSGLVAETQYF
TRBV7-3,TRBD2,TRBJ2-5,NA,TGTGCCAGCAGCTTAGGGGGCGGGGGGTCAATCCAAGAGACCCAGTACTTC,CASSLGGGGSIQETQYF
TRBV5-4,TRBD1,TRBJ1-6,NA,TGTGCCAGCAGCCCTACGGGACAGGTCAATTCACCCCTCCACTTT,CASSPTGQVNSPLHF
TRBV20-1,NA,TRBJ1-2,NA,TGCAGTGCTAGAGGGGCGGGGAACTATGGCTACACCTTC,CSARGAGNYGYTF
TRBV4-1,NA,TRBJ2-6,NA,TGCGCCAGCAGCCCGACCCAACGGGCGTTCGTGGGGGCCAACGTCCTGACTTTC,CASSPTQRAFVGANVLTF
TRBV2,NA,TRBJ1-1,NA,TGTGCCAGTACGCAGGGGATTTCAATAGGAGCTTTCTTT,CASTQGISIGAFF
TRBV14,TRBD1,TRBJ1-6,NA,TGTGCCAGCAGCCCGTGGACAGGGGGTCCGAATTCACCCCTCCACTTT,CASSPWTGGPNSPLHF
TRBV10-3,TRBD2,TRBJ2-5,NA,TGTGCCATCAATAATAGCGGGGGCGGACGAGAGACCCAGTACTTC,CAINNSGGGRETQYF
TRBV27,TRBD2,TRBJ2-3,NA,TGTGCCAGCAGTTACTCTCGGACTAGCGGGGGCACAGATACGCAGTATTTT,CASSYSRTSGGTDTQYF
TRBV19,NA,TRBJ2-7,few,TGTGCCAGTAGTCCCACGCCGGGCCCCACCGGTTACGAGCAGTACTTC,CASSPTPGPTGYEQYF
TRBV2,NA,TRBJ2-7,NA,TGTGCCAGTCGCCGGGACTTAAGCTACGAGCAGTACTTC,CASRRDLSYEQYF
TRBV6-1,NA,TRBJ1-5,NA,TGTGCCAGCACTACCCCCCGAGTAAGACAGCCCCAGCATTTT,CASTTPRVRQPQHF
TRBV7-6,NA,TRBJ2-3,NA,TGTGCCAGCAGCTTAGCGGGGGGTTTCGATACGCAGTATTTT,CASSLAGGFDTQYF
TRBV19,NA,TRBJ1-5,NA,TGTGCCAGTAGTATAGCCCTTAATCAGCCCCAGCATTTT,CASSIALNQPQHF
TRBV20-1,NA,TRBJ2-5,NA,TGCAGTGCTGCGATACTAGAGGGGGGGCCCGAGACCCAGTACTTC,CSAAILEGGPETQYF
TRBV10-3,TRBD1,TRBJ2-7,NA,TGTGCCATCAGGCCGACAGGGGCCACCTACGAGCAGTACTTC,CAIRPTGATYEQYF
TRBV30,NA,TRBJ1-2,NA,TGTGCCTGGAGTGTACTGGGGGCAGGCGGCCTCCCATTC,CAWSVLGAGGLPF
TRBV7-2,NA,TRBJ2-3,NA,TGTGCCAGCAGCCGCGGACTCGTCACAGATACGCAGTATTTT,CASSRGLVTDTQYF
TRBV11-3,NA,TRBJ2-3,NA,TGTGCCAGCAGCCGACGGGACTTCGTACGCACAGATACGCAGTATTTT,CASSRRDFVRTDTQYF
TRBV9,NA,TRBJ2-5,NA,TGTGCCAGCAGCATAGCTTTAGACTTCCACCAACAAGAGACCCAGTACTTC,CASSIALDFHQQETQYF
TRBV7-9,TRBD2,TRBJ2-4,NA,TGTGCCAGCAGTTCTGGGACTATAGACATTCAGTACTTC,CASSSGTIDIQYF
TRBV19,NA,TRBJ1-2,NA,TGTGCCAGTAGTGGAAGCCTGACTTATGGCTACACCTTC,CASSGSLTYGYTF
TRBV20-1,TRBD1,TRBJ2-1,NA,TGCAGTGCTTCCGACGCCGGGACAGCCTACAATGAGCAGTTCTTC,CSASDAGTAYNEQFF
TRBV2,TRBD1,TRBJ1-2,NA,TGTGCCAGCACCGCGACAGGGGGATACGGCTACACCTTC,CASTATGGYGYTF
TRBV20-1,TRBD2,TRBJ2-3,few,TGCAGTCCCCGGAGCGGGGTGGGTACAGATACGCAGTATTTT,CSPRSGVGTDTQYF
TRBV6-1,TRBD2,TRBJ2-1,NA,TGTGCCAGCACCGGGGCCATAGCGGGGGGTCGGAATGAGCAGTTCTTC,CASTGAIAGGRNEQFF
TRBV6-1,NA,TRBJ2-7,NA,TGTGCCAGCTGGGTCCGCGGGAAGGGAGAGCAGTACTTC,CASWVRGKGEQYF
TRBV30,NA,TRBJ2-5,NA,TGTGCCTGGAGCGTTTTCGGCACCCAGTACTTC,CAWSVFGTQYF
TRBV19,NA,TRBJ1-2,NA,TGTGCCAGTAAGGCGGTGGGGAACTATGGCTACACCTTC,CASKAVGNYGYTF
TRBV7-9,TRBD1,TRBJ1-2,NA,TGTGCCAGCAGCTTAGTCGGCGGCAGGGGGGGCTATGGCTACACCTTC,CASSLVGGRGGYGYTF
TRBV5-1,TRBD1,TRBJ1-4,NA,TGCGCCAGCAGCTCTGAGGGACAGGGCGATGAAAAACTGTTTTTT,CASSSEGQGDEKLFF
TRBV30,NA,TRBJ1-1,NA,TGTGCCTGGAGGGCGGGTTTGAACACTGAAGCTTTCTTT,CAWRAGLNTEAFF
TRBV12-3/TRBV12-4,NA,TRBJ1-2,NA,TGTGCCAGCAGGGAAAAAACAGGGAACTATGGCTACACCTTC,CASREKTGNYGYTF
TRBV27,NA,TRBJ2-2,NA,TGTGCCAGTCACGGGCTCCACACCGGGGAGCTGTTTTTT,CASHGLHTGELFF
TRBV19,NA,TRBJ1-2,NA,TGTGCCAGTAGTATAGAACGGTTCTATGGCTACACCTTC,CASSIERFYGYTF
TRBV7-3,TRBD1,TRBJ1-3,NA,TGTGCCAGTTCAACAGGGGGCTGGGGAAACACCATATATTTT,CASSTGGWGNTIYF